This T cell receptor (beta chain) emerged from a study of cytomegalovirus exposure and HLA in healthy donors. Study at large: Unique TCRs from HLA-typed donors, 65 million to 85 million of them, were held in an early data release. Points from the study as a whole: After further analysis at a later stage, 16,951 TCR beta sequences were associated with HLA alleles at 0.05 false discovery rate.

Donors likely had unrecorded immune exposures despite being nominally healthy when sampled. Amplification used 60 Vbeta primers and 13 Jbeta primers. Repertoires were generated with immunoSEQ multiplex PCR, while TCRdb's copy carries only in-frame clones and drops some. The sample records 65,000 to 90,000 clones, 70% to 75% being singletons. Worth noting for this clone: The antigen is undetermined.

The receptor was isolated from a man between 60 and 75 years old in good health and CMV-seronegative. The sequenced sample consisted of PBMCs.

DNA for the CDR3: TGTGCCAGCATCGCCCCAGGGTCCGCAGATACGCAGTATTTT. Residues: CASIAPGSADTQYF. This sequence joins TRBV7-9 and TRBJ2-3; tentatively, D is TRBD1 (5 bases). The CDR3 sequence is 14 residues long. The germline CDR1 and CDR2 sequences are SEHNR and FQNEAQ (reference sequence). Trimming removed 7 bases at V and 4 bases at J, with 15 bases between.